Below are 24 T cell receptor beta chains sequenced from a single sample in a study of T-cell reconstitution after alpha-beta-depleted transplantation in children. TCRbeta library preparation incorporated unique molecular identifiers. One entry per CDR3 protein, called by TCRdb with MiXCR from the PCR reads. The sample records 600,000 to 700,000 distinct CDR3 sequences, around 17% being singletons. The sequenced sample was PBMCs from the stem cell graft donor, obtained from the stem cell graft. The origin of the receptors is a human donor who donated a stem cell graft to a child with acute myeloid leukemia.

This clonotype was seen repeatedly, ten times or more. This chain joins TRBV7-2 and TRBJ1-3, with unresolved D. CDR3 length: 13 amino acids. Per the germline V gene, CDR1 is SGHTA and CDR2 is FQGNSA. Deletions cut 5 bases from V and 4 bases from J, with 9 bases between. The CDR3 nucleotides read TGTGCCAGCAGCAGAGGGTTCGGAAACACCATATATTTT. This sequence encodes CASSRGFGNTIYF.

The rearrangement joins TRBV12-3 or TRBV12-4 to TRBJ2-1; 12 bases fit TRBD2. V lost 7 bases, J lost 3 bases, and 4 bases stayed unmatched. The CDR3 is 15 amino acids. CDR3 nucleotide sequence: TGTGCCAGCATTGGACTAGCGGGGAACTACAATGAGCAGTTCTTC. It is translated as CASIGLAGNYNEQFF.

V gene TRBV7-9 combines with J gene TRBJ1-1; 7 bases match TRBD1. Germline-derived CDR1 and CDR2 are SEHNR and FQNEAQ (reference sequence). The CDR3 extends over 16 amino acids. After removal of 8 bases from V and 0 bases from J, the junction contained 12 bases not matched to a gene. CDR3 protein: CASEGAAWVMNTEAFF. The DNA of the CDR3 is TGTGCCAGCGAGGGGGCCGCATGGGTCATGAACACTGAAGCTTTCTTT.

This clonotype was seen more than once but under ten times. This chain links TRBV12-3 or TRBV12-4 with TRBJ1-5, with D possibly TRBD1 on 5 matching bases. V lost 6 bases, J lost 4 bases, and 10 bases lay in between. CDR3 length: 13 residues. Written as DNA, the CDR3 is TGTGCCAGCAGCGGGGGGTATAATCAGCCCCAGCATTTT. Protein sequence: CASSGGYNQPQHF.

The V gene is TRBV6-5, the J gene TRBJ1-5; TRBD1 is a possible D gene (5 bases). Germline V gives CDR1 MNHEY, CDR2 SVGAGI. CDR3 size: 15 residues. Between the trimmed V and J ends, which lost 0 bases and 7 bases, there was a span of 13 bases. The CDR3 sequence: CASSYSSGAGQPQHF. The CDR3 region has the DNA TGTGCCAGCAGTTACTCGAGCGGGGCTGGGCAGCCCCAGCATTTT.

This sequence joins TRBV24-1 and TRBJ2-7; D is perhaps TRBD2 (7 bases). V was clipped by 3 bases and J by 4 bases, with 18 bases between them. The CDR3 runs to 16 residues. Looked up from germline, CDR1 is KGHDR and CDR2 is SFDVKD. For the CDR3, the DNA is TGTGCCACCAGTGATGGGCGGCGGGGGCTTTCGTACGAGCAGTACTTC. This translates into CATSDGRRGLSYEQYF.

CDR3 DNA: TGTGCCAGCAGCTTGTTACAGGGGGTCGATGAGCAGTTCTTC. Protein sequence: CASSLLQGVDEQFF. The genes are TRBV7-9 and TRBJ2-1; 8 bases match TRBD1. This CDR3 has 14 amino acids. V trimming: 3 bases; J trimming: 8 bases; junction bases outside the gene matches: 6. Germline values: CDR1 SEHNR, CDR2 FQNEAQ (reference sequence).

The chain uses TRBV5-5 and TRBJ1-5, with D possibly matching TRBD1 (5 bases). V dropped 4 bases and J dropped 4 bases, with 15 bases sitting between them. This CDR3 is built from 15 residues. Germline V gene sequence: CDR1 SGHKS, CDR2 YYEKEE (reference sequence). As DNA, the CDR3 is TGTGCCAGCAGCAGCGGGACGGCTCGAAATCAGCCCCAGCATTTT. It translates to CASSSGTARNQPQHF.

The sample holds many counts of this clonotype. The J gene is TRBJ2-7, the V gene TRBV20-1; D remains ambiguous. Between the trimmed V and J ends, which lost 0 bases and 2 bases, there was a span of 11 bases. The V gene's germline CDR1 is DFQATT and CDR2 SNEGSKA (reference sequence). The CDR3 length is 14 residues. This CDR3 is CSARDLEFPYEQYV. The CDR3 nucleotides are TGCAGTGCTAGAGATCTCGAATTTCCCTACGAGCAGTACGTC.

This clonotype was seen a handful of times. This chain connects TRBV7-6 to TRBJ1-1; D possibly corresponds to TRBD1 (5 bases). Trimming removed 5 bases from V and 4 bases from J, with 17 bases in between. This CDR3 spans 15 amino acids. The germline CDR1 and CDR2 sequences are SGHVS and FNYEAQ. CDR3 nucleotides: TGTGCCAGCAGCCCTTTTACATCAGGGACCACTGAAGCTTTCTTT. Translating gives CASSPFTSGTTEAFF.

The chain joins TRBV11-3 to TRBJ2-1; 8 nucleotides line up with TRBD2. Trimming at V came to 4 bases and at J to 6 bases, leaving 5 bases not matched to a gene. CDR1 and CDR2 (germline): SGHNT, YENEEA. CDR3 length: 14 amino acids. The CDR3 DNA is TGTGCCAGCAGCTCCCGGGGGGGCCTCAATGAGCAGTTCTTC. This gives the protein CASSSRGGLNEQFF.

This clonotype was detected only once. The chain links TRBV21-1 to TRBJ2-2; TRBD1 is taken as the D call from the table, unchecked against the DNA. TRBV21-1 is annotated as a pseudogene. This CDR3 is 16 amino acids long. This chain's CDR3 is CASSKVAPQRTGELFF. The CDR3 DNA reads TGTGCCAGCAGCAAAGTTGCCCCTCAGAGGACCGGGGAGCTGTTTTTT.

The table lists this clonotype with many counts. This chain connects TRBV5-1 to TRBJ2-5, with 9 bases identical to TRBD2. Germline loops: CDR1 SGHRS, CDR2 YFSETQ. The V gene end was trimmed by 4 bases and the J gene end by 2 bases; junction bases not matched to a gene: 3. This CDR3 spans 14 amino acids. In DNA form, the CDR3 reads TGCGCCAGCAGCATTCTAGCGGGGCAAGAGACCCAGTACTTC. Amino acids: CASSILAGQETQYF.

The rearrangement uses TRBV15 and TRBJ1-1; D is undetermined. Deletions cut 3 bases from V and 4 bases from J, with 9 bases between. Germline assignment: CDR1 LNHNV and CDR2 YYDKDF (reference sequence). CDR3 length: 13 residues. This CDR3 reads CATSRGSSTEAFF. The CDR3 DNA sequence: TGTGCCACCAGCAGGGGATCTTCCACTGAAGCTTTCTTT.

This clonotype was counted many times. The genes are TRBV27 and TRBJ2-2; no firm D call. CDR1 is MNHEY and CDR2 is SMNVEV in the germline V gene (reference sequence). V lost 3 bases to trimming and J lost 1 base, with 9 bases between them. This CDR3 contains 15 residues. CDR3 sequence (DNA): TGTGCCAGCAGTTTGACGGAGCTGAACACCGGGGAGCTGTTTTTT. Residues: CASSLTELNTGELFF.

CDR3 region: CSARGPGLSHF. CDR3 nucleotides: TGCAGTGCTAGAGGGCCGGGCCTTTCTCACTTT. V gene TRBV20-1 combines with J gene TRBJ1-6; D not resolved. The CDR3 contains 11 residues. Trimming shortened V by 1 base and J by 19 bases, and 14 bases separated the two germline ends. From germline, CDR1 is DFQATT and CDR2 SNEGSKA (reference sequence).

This chain joins TRBV24-1 and TRBJ2-1, with D uncertain. Germline V gene lookup returns CDR1 KGHDR and CDR2 SFDVKD. V was clipped by 3 bases and J by 0 bases, with 5 bases between them. The CDR3 is 14 residues long. CDR3 in amino acids: CATSDRYSYNEQFF. CDR3 bases: TGTGCCACCAGTGATCGATACTCCTACAATGAGCAGTTCTTC.

This clonotype was counted between two and nine times. The chain links TRBV5-1 to TRBJ2-1; 8 nucleotides agree with TRBD2. The V segment lost 3 bases and the J segment 3 bases; nucleotides outside the gene matches: 8. Germline assignment: CDR1 SGHRS and CDR2 YFSETQ. The CDR3 is 16 amino acids. This chain's CDR3 is CASSSVSGGIYNEQFF. In DNA form, the CDR3 reads TGCGCCAGCAGCTCCGTCAGCGGGGGCATCTACAATGAGCAGTTCTTC.

This clonotype has a handful of counts. This chain uses TRBV3-1 with TRBJ2-1, with 11 bases aligning to TRBD1. Germline V gene sequence: CDR1 LGHDT, CDR2 YNNKEL (reference sequence). The CDR3 totals 16 residues. After removal of 3 bases from V and 5 bases from J, the junction contained 6 bases not matched to a gene. The CDR3 sequence is CASSHIPGQGDNEQFF. In nucleotides, the CDR3 is TGTGCCAGCAGCCACATACCGGGACAGGGGGACAATGAGCAGTTCTTC.

This clonotype was seen ten or more times. The V gene is TRBV20-1, the J gene TRBJ1-1, with TRBD1 matching over 12 bases. J lost 4 bases, V lost 2 bases, and 5 bases had no gene match. The germline gives CDR1 DFQATT, CDR2 SNEGSKA (reference sequence). The CDR3 length is 15 residues. The CDR3 DNA reads as TGCAGTGCTAGATGGGACAGGGGGCCCGGCACTGAAGCTTTCTTT. As protein: CSARWDRGPGTEAFF.

As regards this clonotype: Mismatch with germline at one junction end may stem from a read error. This rearrangement joins TRBV6-2 or TRBV6-3 to TRBJ1-4; TRBD1 might be the D (5 bases). The germline V gene encodes CDR1 MNHEY and CDR2 SVGEGT. CDR3 length: 13 residues. CDR3 in amino acids: CSSSAPAGEKLFF. Written as DNA, the CDR3 is TGTTCCAGCAGTGCCCCAGCAGGGGAAAAACTGTTTTTT.

A note on this clonotype: One end of the junction varies from germline; a read error may be responsible. The rearrangement links TRBV5-1 to TRBJ2-1, with D perhaps matching TRBD1 (6 bases). The CDR3 covers 16 residues. From germline, CDR1 is SGHRS and CDR2 YFSETQ. The CDR3, as DNA: TGCGCCAACAGCTTGATCTCAGGGGCGCCCTACAATGAGCAGTTCTTC. This translates into CANSLISGAPYNEQFF.

In its sample, this clonotype was seen many times. The chain links TRBV12-3 or TRBV12-4 to TRBJ1-1; the D gene is possibly TRBD1 (5 bases). The CDR3 sequence is 12 residues long. V lost 6 bases to trimming and J lost 10 bases, with 15 bases between them. In DNA, the CDR3 is TGTGCCAGCAGCCACGAGGGGATGGGAGCTTTCTTT. Its translation is CASSHEGMGAFF.

The chain links TRBV7-9 to TRBJ2-5; TRBD1 is a possible D gene (6 bases). From germline, CDR1 is SEHNR and CDR2 FQNEAQ (reference sequence). CDR3 length: 15 amino acids. V dropped 5 bases and J dropped 3 bases, with 16 bases sitting between them. The CDR3, as DNA: TGTGCCAGCAGCCCTCCACTGACAGGAGAAGAGACCCAGTACTTC. It translates to CASSPPLTGEETQYF.